Reported below is one T cell receptor (beta chain). Antigen: not known. CD8+ and CD4+ T cells taken from blood had their TCR beta sequenced. V lost 4 bases to trimming and J lost 4 bases; unmatched junction nucleotides: 14. In germline, CDR1 is MNHEY, CDR2 SMNVEV (reference sequence). The CDR3 contains 17 residues. The sample comes from a study of CD8 T cells in Susac syndrome. Study results and caveats: The study recognized that the number of individuals in its TCR sequencing and HLA analysis was relatively small.

Random hexamers were used to reverse transcribe about 0.5 to 1 ug of RNA. TCRdb redid the calling of the immunoSEQ multiplex PCR reads with MiXCR, one entry per CDR3 protein. The sample lists roughly 190,000 distinct CDR3 sequences; approximately 93% were seen once. Sample: CD4+ T cells from PBMCs. The chain uses TRBV27 and TRBJ2-3; 7 bases agree with TRBD1. This TCR was recovered from a human donor in good health. CDR3 region: CASSSIAPDRDPDTQYF. Written as DNA, the CDR3 is TGTGCCAGCAGTTCGATCGCACCCGACAGGGACCCAGATACGCAGTATTTT.